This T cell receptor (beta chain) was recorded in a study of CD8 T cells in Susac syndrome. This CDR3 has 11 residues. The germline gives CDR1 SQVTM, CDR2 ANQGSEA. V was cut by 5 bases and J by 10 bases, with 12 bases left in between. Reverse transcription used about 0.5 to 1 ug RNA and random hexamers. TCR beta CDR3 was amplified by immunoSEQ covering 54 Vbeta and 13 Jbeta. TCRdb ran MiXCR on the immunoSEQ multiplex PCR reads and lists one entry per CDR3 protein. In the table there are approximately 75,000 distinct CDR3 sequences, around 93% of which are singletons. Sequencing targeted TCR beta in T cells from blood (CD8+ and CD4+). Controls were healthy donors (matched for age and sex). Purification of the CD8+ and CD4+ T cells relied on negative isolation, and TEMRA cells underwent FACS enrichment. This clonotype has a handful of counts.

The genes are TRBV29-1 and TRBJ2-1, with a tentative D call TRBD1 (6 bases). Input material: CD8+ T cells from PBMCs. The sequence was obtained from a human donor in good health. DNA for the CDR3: TGCAGCGTTCAGGGGACAAACGAGCAGTTCTTC. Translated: CSVQGTNEQFF.